Below, 7 T cell receptor beta chains from the same sample are listed, as sequenced in a study of CD8 T cells in ankylosing spondylitis. In TCRdb, the 5' RACE reads were re-called with MiXCR into one record per CDR3 protein. The sample lists under 200,000 distinct CDR3 sequences; roughly 10% were seen once. The sample consisted of blood, either unsorted or a sorted T cell fraction (not recorded which). The receptors here all came from a male donor with ankylosing spondylitis or in good health (not recorded which).

In its sample, this clonotype was seen many times. Here the CDR3 reads CASSPKTGSSYNEQFF. The CDR3 bases are TGTGCCAGCTCACCGAAGACAGGGAGCTCCTACAATGAGCAGTTCTTC. The chain links TRBV18 to TRBJ2-1, with 7 nucleotides matching TRBD1. The germline CDR1 and CDR2 sequences are KGHSH and LQKENI. With V trimmed by 3 bases and J by 0 bases, 5 bases remained unmatched. The CDR3 sequence is 16 residues long.

The rearrangement joins TRBV6-1 to TRBJ2-7; D might be TRBD2 (7 bases). Germline loops: CDR1 MNHNS, CDR2 SASEGT. The CDR3 is made up of 14 amino acids. Trimming left V 6 bases short and J 2 bases short, with 14 bases between. CDR3 loop: CASSRRGATYEQYF. As DNA, the CDR3 is TGTGCCAGCAGCCGCCGGGGGGCCACCTACGAGCAGTACTTC.

There are many counts of this clonotype. J is TRBJ2-7 and V is TRBV19, with D uncertain. The CDR3 contains 15 residues. Germline CDR1 LNHDA, CDR2 SQIVND (reference sequence). V was pared by 8 bases and J by 0 bases, with 17 bases between. CDR3 in amino acids: CASAPFDGSSYEQYF. The CDR3 DNA reads as TGTGCCAGTGCCCCATTCGACGGAAGCTCCTACGAGCAGTACTTC.

This clonotype was seen ten or more times. The genes are TRBV3-1 and TRBJ2-7; D could derive from TRBD1 or TRBD2 (5 bases each). V lost 5 bases and J 9 bases, leaving 14 bases between the germline ends. From germline, CDR1 is LGHDT and CDR2 YNNKEL (reference sequence). The CDR3 runs 12 residues. The CDR3 sequence: CASSERTGGQYF. In nucleotides, the CDR3 is TGTGCCAGCAGCGAAAGAACTGGGGGGCAGTACTTC.

There are a few counts of this clonotype. V is TRBV7-8 and J is TRBJ2-1; the D gene is possibly TRBD2 (6 bases). CDR1 SGHVS and CDR2 FQNEAQ come from the germline V gene. The CDR3 totals 16 residues. With 1 base removed from V and 3 bases from J, the gap between germline ends came to 13 bases. The CDR3, as DNA: TGTGCCAGCAGCTTAGTTGGCGGGGCAAACTACAATGAGCAGTTCTTC. This gives the protein CASSLVGGANYNEQFF.

There are many counts of this clonotype. The chain recombines TRBV4-3 with TRBJ1-3, with a weak D call TRBD1 (5 bases). The CDR3 is made up of 16 amino acids. Trimming left V 6 bases short and J 8 bases short, with 23 bases between. Germline CDR1 and CDR2: LGHNA and YSLEER. CDR3 DNA sequence: TGCGCCAGCAGTAGGGACTCCGGGGCTCTCTGGGACACCATATATTTT. Translated: CASSRDSGALWDTIYF.

The rearrangement joins TRBV7-2 to TRBJ1-5; maybe TRBD1 (5 bases). Germline V gene lookup returns CDR1 SGHTA and CDR2 FQGNSA. V was trimmed by 6 bases and J by 1 base, leaving 13 bases between them. The CDR3 is made up of 15 amino acids. CDR3 DNA: TGTGCCAGCAGAAGGGACCACTGGAGCAATCAGCCCCAGCATTTT. Encoded protein: CASRRDHWSNQPQHF.